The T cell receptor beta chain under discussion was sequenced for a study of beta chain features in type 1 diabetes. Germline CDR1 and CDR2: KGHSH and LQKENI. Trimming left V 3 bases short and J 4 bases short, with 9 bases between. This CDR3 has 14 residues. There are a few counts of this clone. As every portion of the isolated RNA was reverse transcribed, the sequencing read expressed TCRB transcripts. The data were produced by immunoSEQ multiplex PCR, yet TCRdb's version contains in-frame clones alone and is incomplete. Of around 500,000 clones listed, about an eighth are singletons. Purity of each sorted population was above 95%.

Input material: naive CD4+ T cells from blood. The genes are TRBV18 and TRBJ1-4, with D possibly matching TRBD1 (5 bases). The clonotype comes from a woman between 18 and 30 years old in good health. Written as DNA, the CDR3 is TGTGCCAGCTCACCTGACAGCTTTAATGAAAAACTGTTTTTT. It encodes CASSPDSFNEKLFF. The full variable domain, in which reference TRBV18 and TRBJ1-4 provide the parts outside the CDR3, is NAGVMQNPRHLVRRRGQEARLRCSPMKGHSHVYWYRQLPEEGLKFMVYLQKENIIDESGMPKERFSAEFPKEGPSILRIQQVVRGDSAAYFCASSPDSFNEKLFFGSGTQLSVL.